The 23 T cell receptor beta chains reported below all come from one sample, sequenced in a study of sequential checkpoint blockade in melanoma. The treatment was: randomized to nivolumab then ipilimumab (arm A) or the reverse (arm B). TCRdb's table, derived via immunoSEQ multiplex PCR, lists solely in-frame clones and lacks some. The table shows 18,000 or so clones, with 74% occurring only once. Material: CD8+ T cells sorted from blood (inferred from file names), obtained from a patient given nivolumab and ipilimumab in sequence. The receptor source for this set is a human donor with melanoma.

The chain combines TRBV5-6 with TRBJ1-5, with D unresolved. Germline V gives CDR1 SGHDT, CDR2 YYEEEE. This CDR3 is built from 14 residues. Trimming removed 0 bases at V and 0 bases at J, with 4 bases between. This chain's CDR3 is CASSLARSNQPQHF. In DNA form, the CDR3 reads TGTGCCAGCAGCTTGGCCCGTAGCAATCAGCCCCAGCATTTT.

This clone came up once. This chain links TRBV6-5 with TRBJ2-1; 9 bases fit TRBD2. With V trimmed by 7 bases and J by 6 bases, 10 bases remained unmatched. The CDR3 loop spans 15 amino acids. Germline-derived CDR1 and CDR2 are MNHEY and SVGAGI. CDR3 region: CASTGGLAGSNEQFF. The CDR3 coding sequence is TGTGCCAGCACCGGGGGGCTAGCGGGAAGCAATGAGCAGTTCTTC.

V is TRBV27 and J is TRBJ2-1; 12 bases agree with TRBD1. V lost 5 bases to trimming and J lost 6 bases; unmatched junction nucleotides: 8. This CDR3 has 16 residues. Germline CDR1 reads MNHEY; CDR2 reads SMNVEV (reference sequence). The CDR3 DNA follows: TGTGCCAGCAGTGAGTGGGGGACAGGGGGCGTCAATGAGCAGTTCTTC. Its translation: CASSEWGTGGVNEQFF.

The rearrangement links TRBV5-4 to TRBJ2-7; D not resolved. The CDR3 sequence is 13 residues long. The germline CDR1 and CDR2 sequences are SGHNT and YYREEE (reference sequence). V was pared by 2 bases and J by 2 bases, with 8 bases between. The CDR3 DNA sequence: TGTGCCAGCAGCTTTGCGGAAGCCTACGAGCAGTACTTC. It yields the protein CASSFAEAYEQYF. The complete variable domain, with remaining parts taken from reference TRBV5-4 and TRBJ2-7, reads ETGVTQSPTHLIKTRGQQVTLRCSSQSGHNTVSWYQQALGQGPQFIFQYYREEENGRGNFPPRFSGLQFPNYSSELNVNALELDDSALYLCASSFAEAYEQYFGPGTRLTVT.

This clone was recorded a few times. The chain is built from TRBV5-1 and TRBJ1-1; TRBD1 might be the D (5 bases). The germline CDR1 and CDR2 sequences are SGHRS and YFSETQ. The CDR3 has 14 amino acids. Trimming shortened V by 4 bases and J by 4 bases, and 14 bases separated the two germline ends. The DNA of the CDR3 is TGCGCCAGCAGCATACGAACTGGGGCCACTGAAGCTTTCTTT. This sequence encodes CASSIRTGATEAFF. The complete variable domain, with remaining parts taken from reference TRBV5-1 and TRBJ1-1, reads KAGVTQTPRYLIKTRGQQVTLSCSPISGHRSVSWYQQTPGQGLQFLFEYFSETQRNKGNFPGRFSGRQFSNSRSEMNVSTLELGDSALYLCASSIRTGATEAFFGQGTRLTVV.

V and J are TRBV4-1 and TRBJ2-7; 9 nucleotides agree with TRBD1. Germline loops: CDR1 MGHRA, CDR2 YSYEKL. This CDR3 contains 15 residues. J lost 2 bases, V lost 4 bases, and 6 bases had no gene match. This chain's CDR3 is CASSRSRDRAYEQYF. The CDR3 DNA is TGCGCCAGCAGCCGGTCCCGGGACAGGGCCTACGAGCAGTACTTC.

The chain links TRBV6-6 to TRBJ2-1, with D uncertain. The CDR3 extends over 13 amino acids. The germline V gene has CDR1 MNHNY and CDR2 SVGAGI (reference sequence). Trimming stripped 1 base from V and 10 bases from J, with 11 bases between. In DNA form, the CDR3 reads TGTGCCAGCAGTTACTTTTTTGACTCCGAGCAGTTCTTC. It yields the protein CASSYFFDSEQFF.

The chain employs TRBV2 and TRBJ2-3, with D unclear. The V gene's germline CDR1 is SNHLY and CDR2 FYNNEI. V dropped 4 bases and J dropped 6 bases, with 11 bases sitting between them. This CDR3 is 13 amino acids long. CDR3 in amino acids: CASSVGFGDTQYF. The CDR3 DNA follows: TGTGCCAGCAGTGTCGGTTTCGGTGATACGCAGTATTTT.

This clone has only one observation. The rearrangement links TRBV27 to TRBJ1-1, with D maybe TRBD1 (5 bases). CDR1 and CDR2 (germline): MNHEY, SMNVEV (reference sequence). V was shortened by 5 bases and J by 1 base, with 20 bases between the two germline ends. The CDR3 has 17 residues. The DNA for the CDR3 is TGTGCCAGCAGTCCTATCCTTGCGGGGGGACGGAACACTGAAGCTTTCTTT. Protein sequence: CASSPILAGGRNTEAFF.

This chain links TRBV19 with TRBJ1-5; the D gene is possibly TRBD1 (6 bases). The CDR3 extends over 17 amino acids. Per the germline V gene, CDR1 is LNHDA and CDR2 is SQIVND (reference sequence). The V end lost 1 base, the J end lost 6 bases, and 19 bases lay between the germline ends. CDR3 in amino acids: CASSIARSGGRRQPQHF. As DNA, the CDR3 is TGTGCCAGTAGTATAGCCAGGTCGGGGGGCAGGCGTCAGCCCCAGCATTTT.

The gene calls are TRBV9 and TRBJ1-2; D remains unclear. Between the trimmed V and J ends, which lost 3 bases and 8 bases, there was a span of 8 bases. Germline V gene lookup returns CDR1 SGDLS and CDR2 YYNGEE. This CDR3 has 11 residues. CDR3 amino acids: CASSDRLGYTF. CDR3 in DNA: TGTGCCAGCAGCGACCGGTTGGGCTACACCTTC.

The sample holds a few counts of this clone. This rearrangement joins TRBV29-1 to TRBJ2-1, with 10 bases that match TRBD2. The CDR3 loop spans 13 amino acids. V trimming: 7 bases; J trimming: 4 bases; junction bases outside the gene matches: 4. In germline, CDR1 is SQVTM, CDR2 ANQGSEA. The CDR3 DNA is TGCAGCGCCGGGACTAGCGAATACAATGAGCAGTTCTTC. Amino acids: CSAGTSEYNEQFF.

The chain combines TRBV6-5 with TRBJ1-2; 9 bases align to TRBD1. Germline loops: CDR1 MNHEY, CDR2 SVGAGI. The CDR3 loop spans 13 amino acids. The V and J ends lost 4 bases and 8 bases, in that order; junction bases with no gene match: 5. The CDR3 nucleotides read TGTGCCAGCAGTTTGGGACAGGGATGGGGCTACACCTTC. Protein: CASSLGQGWGYTF.

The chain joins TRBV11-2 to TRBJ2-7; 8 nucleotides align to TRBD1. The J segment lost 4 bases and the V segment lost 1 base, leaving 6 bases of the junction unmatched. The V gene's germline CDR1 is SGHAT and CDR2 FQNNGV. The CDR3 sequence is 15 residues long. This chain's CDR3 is CASSLGSGGAYEQYF. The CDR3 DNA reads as TGTGCCAGCAGCTTAGGATCAGGGGGCGCGTACGAGCAGTACTTC.

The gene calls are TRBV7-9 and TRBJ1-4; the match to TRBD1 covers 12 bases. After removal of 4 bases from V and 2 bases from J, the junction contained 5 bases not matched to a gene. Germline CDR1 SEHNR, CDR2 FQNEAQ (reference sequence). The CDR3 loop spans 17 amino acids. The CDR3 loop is CASSSGTGGVTNEKLFF. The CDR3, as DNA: TGTGCCAGCAGCTCCGGGACAGGGGGCGTCACTAATGAAAAACTGTTTTTT.

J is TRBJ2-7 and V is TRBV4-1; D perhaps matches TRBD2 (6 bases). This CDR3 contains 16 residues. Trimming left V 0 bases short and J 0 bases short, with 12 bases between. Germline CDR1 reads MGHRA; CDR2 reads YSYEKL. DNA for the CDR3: TGCGCCAGCAGCCAAGACTTAGCGGAGAGCTCCTACGAGCAGTACTTC. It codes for CASSQDLAESSYEQYF.

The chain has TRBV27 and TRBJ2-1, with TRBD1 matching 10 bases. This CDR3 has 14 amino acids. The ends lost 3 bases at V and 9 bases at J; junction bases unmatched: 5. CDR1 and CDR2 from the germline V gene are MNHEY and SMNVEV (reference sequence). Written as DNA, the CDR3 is TGTGCCAGCAGTTTTGGGACAGGGGTGGGTGAGCAGTTCTTC. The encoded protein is CASSFGTGVGEQFF.

The CDR3 spells CASSPTGEDEAFF. CDR3 DNA sequence: TGTGCCAGCAGTCCTACAGGGGAGGATGAAGCTTTCTTT. The chain uses TRBV27 and TRBJ1-1, with 7 bases that match TRBD1. V was clipped by 5 bases and J by 7 bases; unmatched bases: 7. CDR3 length: 13 amino acids. The germline V gene has CDR1 MNHEY and CDR2 SMNVEV (reference sequence).

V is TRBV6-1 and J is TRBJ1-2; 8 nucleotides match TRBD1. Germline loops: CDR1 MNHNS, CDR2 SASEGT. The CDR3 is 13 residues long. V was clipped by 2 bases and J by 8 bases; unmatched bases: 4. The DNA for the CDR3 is TGTGCCAGCAGTGAACAGGGGGCGTGGGGCTACACCTTC. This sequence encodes CASSEQGAWGYTF.

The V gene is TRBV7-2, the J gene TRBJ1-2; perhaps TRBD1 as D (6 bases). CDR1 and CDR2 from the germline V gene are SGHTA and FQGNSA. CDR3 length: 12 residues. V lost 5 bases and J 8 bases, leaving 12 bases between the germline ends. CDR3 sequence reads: CASSPGQGGYTF. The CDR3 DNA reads TGTGCCAGCAGCCCCGGGCAGGGGGGCTACACCTTC. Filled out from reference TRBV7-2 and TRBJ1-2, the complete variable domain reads GAGVSQSPSNKVTEKGKDVELRCDPISGHTALYWYRQSLGQGLEFLIYFQGNSAPDKSGLPSDRFSAERTGGSVSTLTIQRTQQEDSAVYLCASSPGQGGYTFGSGTRLTVV.

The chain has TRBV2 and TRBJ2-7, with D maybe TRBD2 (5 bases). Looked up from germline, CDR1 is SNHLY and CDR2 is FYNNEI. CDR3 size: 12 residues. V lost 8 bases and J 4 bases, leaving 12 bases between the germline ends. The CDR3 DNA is TGTGCCAGCGAACCGAGAGGGTACGAGCAGTACTTC. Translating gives CASEPRGYEQYF.

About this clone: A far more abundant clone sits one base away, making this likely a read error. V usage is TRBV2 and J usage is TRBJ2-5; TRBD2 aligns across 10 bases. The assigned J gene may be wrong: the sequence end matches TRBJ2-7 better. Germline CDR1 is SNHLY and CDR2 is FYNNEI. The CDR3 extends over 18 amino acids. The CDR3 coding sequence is TGTGCCAGCATTAGAGTAATTTCCGGGACTAGCGCCTTTTACGAGCAGTACTTC. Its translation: CASIRVISGTSAFYEQYF.

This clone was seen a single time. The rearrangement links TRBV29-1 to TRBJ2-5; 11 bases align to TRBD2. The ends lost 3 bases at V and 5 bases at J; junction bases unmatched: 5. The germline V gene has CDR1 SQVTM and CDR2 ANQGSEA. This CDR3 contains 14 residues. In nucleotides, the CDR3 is TGCAGCGTTGAGCTAGCGGGAGGAGGGGAGACCCAGTACTTC. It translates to CSVELAGGGETQYF.